The clone carrying this TCR beta chain was seen a few times. Its antigen remains unidentified. At the DNA level, this CDR3 is encoded by other sequences in the same sample as well. There are 15 residues in the CDR3. Germline assignment: CDR1 KGHSH and CDR2 LQKENI. With 2 bases clipped from V and 4 bases from J, the junction kept 1 base outside the gene matches. These data belong to a study of beta chain features in type 1 diabetes. Study in general: Age, gender and cell yields were alike across patients and healthy donors. The study's findings and limits: In every one of the four CD4+ subsets, TCRB CDR3s were moderately but significantly shorter in Type 1 diabetes patients. In type 1 diabetes patients, VDJ junctions had fewer insertions; deletions at these junctions were more frequent.

It was via CD45RO/CCR7/CD25/CD127/CD95/CD27 that CD4+ naive, central memory, regulatory and stem cell-like memory cells were sorted. As every portion of the isolated RNA was reverse transcribed, the sequencing read expressed TCRB transcripts. The repertoire was sequenced with immunoSEQ multiplex PCR; TCRdb's copy has only in-frame clones and lacks some. The table has fewer than 350,000 clones, over 14% seen once. This sequence joins TRBV18 and TRBJ2-2; 10 bases fit TRBD1. The source of this sequence is a man younger than 35 with type 1 diabetes. The sequenced sample was naive CD4+ T cells from blood. DNA of the CDR3: TGTGCCAGCTCACCAGGGACAGGGGCCACCGGGGAGCTGTTTTTT. Protein sequence: CASSPGTGATGELFF.